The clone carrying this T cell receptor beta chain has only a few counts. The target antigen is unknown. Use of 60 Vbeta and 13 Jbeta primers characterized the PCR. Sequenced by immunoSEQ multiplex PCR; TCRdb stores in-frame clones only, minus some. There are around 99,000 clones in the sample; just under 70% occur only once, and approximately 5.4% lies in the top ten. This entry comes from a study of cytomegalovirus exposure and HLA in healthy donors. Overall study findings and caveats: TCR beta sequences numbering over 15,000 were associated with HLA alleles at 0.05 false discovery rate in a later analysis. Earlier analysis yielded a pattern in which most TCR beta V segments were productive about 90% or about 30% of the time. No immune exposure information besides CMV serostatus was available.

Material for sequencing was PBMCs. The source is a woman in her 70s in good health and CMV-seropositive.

CDR3 loop: CASSQGLHNQPQHF. In DNA, the CDR3 is TGTGCCAGCAGCCAGGGACTGCACAATCAGCCCCAGCATTTT. V gene TRBV5-6 combines with J gene TRBJ1-5; D may be TRBD1 (5 bases). The CDR3 is 14 residues long. V lost 4 bases to trimming and J lost 3 bases, with 11 bases between them. The germline V gene has CDR1 SGHDT and CDR2 YYEEEE.